This T cell receptor (beta chain) emerged from a study of sequential checkpoint blockade in melanoma. Looked up from germline, CDR1 is SQVTM and CDR2 is ANQGSEA. V shed 6 bases and J shed 1 base, with 12 bases lying between them. This CDR3 has 14 residues. TCRdb keeps only in-frame clones here, not all; method: immunoSEQ multiplex PCR. The sample lists approximately 10,000 clones, roughly 74% occurring once. As for treatment: randomized to nivolumab then ipilimumab (arm A) or the reverse (arm B). Patients had received no earlier DNA-damaging chemotherapy. The sequence was obtained from a human donor with melanoma. This rearrangement joins TRBV29-1 to TRBJ2-2; D might be TRBD2 (6 bases). Source: CD8+ T cells sorted from blood (inferred from file names), taken from a patient given nivolumab and ipilimumab in sequence. CDR3 DNA: TGCAGCGTCGAACCGGGACTGAACACCGGGGAGCTGTTTTTT. Its protein product is CSVEPGLNTGELFF.